A single TCR beta chain is shown here with its context. Its matching antigen is unknown. This entry belongs to a study of cytomegalovirus exposure and HLA in healthy donors. Overall study findings and caveats: Listed as cytomegalovirus-associated were around 160 TCR beta chains. Owing to their indistinguishability, certain V segments, notably TRBV6-2 and TRBV6-3, were excluded.

The germline gives CDR1 LNHDA, CDR2 SQIVND (reference sequence). This CDR3 has 15 residues. V was pared by 10 bases and J by 2 bases, with 21 bases between. The PCR had 60 Vbeta and 13 Jbeta primers. Sequencing used immunoSEQ multiplex PCR; TCRdb keeps in-frame clones, though not all of them. Its table records about 88,000 clones. The sequenced sample consisted of PBMCs. The chain uses TRBV19 and TRBJ2-7; TRBD2 might be the D (6 bases). This clonotype was obtained from a girl under 18 in good health and CMV-seropositive. The CDR3 sequence is CATTPPGGAPYEQYF. The CDR3 region has the DNA TGTGCCACCACCCCCCCGGGCGGGGCACCCTACGAGCAGTACTTC.